The source of this T cell receptor (beta chain) is a study of T cell responses to AZD1222 COVID-19 vaccine. Repertoires were generated with immunoSEQ multiplex PCR, while TCRdb's copy carries only in-frame clones and drops some. The sample has approximately 50,000 clones; about 86% are singletons. Germline assignment: CDR1 SGHRS and CDR2 YFSETQ. V gave up 5 bases and J gave up 4 bases; unmatched junction bases: 9. The CDR3 extends over 14 amino acids. This receptor was taken from an adult who received the AZD1222 COVID-19 vaccine. The source material was peripheral blood, sampled 28 days after the second AZD1222 dose. The chain employs TRBV5-1 and TRBJ2-7, with 7 bases lining up with TRBD2. The CDR3 reads CASSFNSGRYEQYF. The CDR3 bases are TGCGCCAGCAGTTTCAATAGCGGGCGGTACGAGCAGTACTTC.